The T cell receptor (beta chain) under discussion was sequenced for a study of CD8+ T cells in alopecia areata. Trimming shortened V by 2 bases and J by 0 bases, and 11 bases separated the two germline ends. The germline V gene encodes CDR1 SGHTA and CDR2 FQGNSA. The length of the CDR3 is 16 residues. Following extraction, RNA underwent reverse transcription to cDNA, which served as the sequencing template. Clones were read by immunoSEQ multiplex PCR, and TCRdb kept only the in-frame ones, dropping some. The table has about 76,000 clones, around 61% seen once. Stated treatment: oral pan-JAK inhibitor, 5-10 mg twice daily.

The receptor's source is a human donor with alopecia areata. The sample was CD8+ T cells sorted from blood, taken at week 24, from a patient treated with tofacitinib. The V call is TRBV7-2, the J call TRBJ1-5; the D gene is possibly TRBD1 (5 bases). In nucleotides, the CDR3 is TGTGCCAGCAGCTTATATGCAGGGCATAGCAATCAGCCCCAGCATTTT. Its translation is CASSLYAGHSNQPQHF.